Below are 24 T cell receptor beta chains sequenced from a single sample in a study of graft-versus-host responses after intestinal transplantation. Antigen specificity for these receptors is unknown. Only in-frame clones appear in the TCRdb table, and some are missing; sequencing was by immunoSEQ multiplex PCR. The table lists about 130,000 clones, 90% to 95% of them singletons. The sample here was unstimulated CD4+ T cells sorted from spleen or lymph node cells, taken before intestinal transplant. All receptors derive from a human donor who received an intestinal transplant.

This chain joins TRBV7-2 and TRBJ2-1; TRBD2 matches 10 bases. Germline CDR1 is SGHTA and CDR2 is FQGNSA. V gave up 8 bases and J gave up 2 bases; unmatched junction bases: 6. This CDR3 comprises 15 residues. The CDR3 protein is CASSLSGGAYNEQFF. Written as DNA, the CDR3 is TGTGCCAGCTCCCTAAGCGGGGGGGCCTACAATGAGCAGTTCTTC.

The gene calls are TRBV2 and TRBJ1-5; weak D call: TRBD1 (5 bases). This CDR3 has 13 amino acids. The germline V gene encodes CDR1 SNHLY and CDR2 FYNNEI. V gave up 7 bases and J gave up 9 bases, with 16 bases separating them. CDR3: CASIGDRGGPQHF. In nucleotides, the CDR3 is TGTGCCAGCATAGGGGATCGGGGGGGGCCCCAGCATTTT. The variable domain in full, completed from reference TRBV2 and TRBJ1-5, reads EPEVTQTPSHQVTQMGQEVILRCVPISNHLYFYWYRQILGQKVEFLVSFYNNEISEKSEIFDDQFSVERPDGSNFTLKIRSTKLEDSAMYFCASIGDRGGPQHFGDGTRLSIL.

A few counts support this clone. The CDR3 region has the DNA TGCGCCAGCAGCTTGCCGGGGGGGCAGGAGACCCAGTACTTC. Amino acids: CASSLPGGQETQYF. The chain uses TRBV5-1 and TRBJ2-5; the match to TRBD2 covers 8 bases. CDR3 length: 14 amino acids. J was trimmed by 5 bases and V by 1 base; bases with no gene match: 4. CDR1 SGHRS and CDR2 YFSETQ come from the germline V gene.

In this sample, this clone turned up once. The CDR3 here is CASSPRTGAAGANVLTF. CDR3 coding DNA: TGTGCCAGCAGCCCCCGGACAGGGGCCGCTGGGGCCAACGTCCTGACTTTC. This chain joins TRBV9 and TRBJ2-6; 9 nucleotides line up with TRBD1. With V trimmed by 4 bases and J by 2 bases, 7 bases remained unmatched. Germline V gene data show CDR1 as SGDLS and CDR2 as YYNGEE. The CDR3 length is 17 residues.

The rearrangement joins TRBV7-9 to TRBJ1-1; D is perhaps TRBD1 (6 bases). The germline V and J ends were trimmed by 5 bases and 0 bases, with 16 bases remaining between them. The CDR3 has 16 amino acids. CDR1 is SEHNR and CDR2 is FQNEAQ in the germline V gene (reference sequence). CDR3 nucleotide sequence: TGTGCCAGCAGCCCAGGGGAGGGTAGTTTGAACACTGAAGCTTTCTTT. It codes for CASSPGEGSLNTEAFF.

CDR3 amino acids: CASSLEGSNQPQHF. CDR3 nucleotides: TGCGCCAGCAGCTTGGAAGGTAGCAATCAGCCCCAGCATTTT. The chain combines TRBV5-1 with TRBJ1-5, with D unclear. The CDR3 is 14 amino acids. Trimming removed 0 bases at V and 0 bases at J, with 4 bases between. CDR1 is SGHRS and CDR2 is YFSETQ in the germline V gene. The entire variable domain, with the rest obtained from reference TRBV5-1 and TRBJ1-5, is as follows: KAGVTQTPRYLIKTRGQQVTLSCSPISGHRSVSWYQQTPGQGLQFLFEYFSETQRNKGNFPGRFSGRQFSNSRSEMNVSTLELGDSALYLCASSLEGSNQPQHFGDGTRLSIL.

The chain links TRBV30 to TRBJ1-3; D is unresolved. The CDR3 is 14 amino acids. Germline V gives CDR1 GTSNPN, CDR2 SVGIG (reference sequence). The V end lost 2 bases, the J end lost 6 bases, and 14 bases lay between the germline ends. Here the CDR3 DNA reads TGTGCCTGGAGTCGCGCGGGCTCATCAAACACCATATATTTT. This codes for CAWSRAGSSNTIYF.

This clone was counted once. The chain links TRBV7-8 to TRBJ2-7; D is uncertain. In germline, CDR1 is SGHVS, CDR2 FQNEAQ. V was shortened by 4 bases and J by 2 bases, with 12 bases between the two germline ends. The CDR3 length is 14 residues. CDR3 nucleotide sequence: TGTGCCAGCAGCTCCGGTAGGCAGGCCTACGAGCAGTACTTC. This sequence encodes CASSSGRQAYEQYF.

The rearrangement joins TRBV6-5 to TRBJ1-1; the D is unclear. CDR3 length equals 14 residues. CDR1 is MNHEY, CDR2 SVGAGI, per germline. With 4 bases removed from V and 1 base from J, the gap between germline ends came to 10 bases. CDR3 residues: CASSSIRSNTEAFF. CDR3 nucleotide sequence: TGTGCCAGCAGTTCCATAAGGTCGAACACTGAAGCTTTCTTT.

This chain uses TRBV6-5 with TRBJ1-1; tentative D call: TRBD1 (5 bases). V lost 5 bases and J lost 7, with 8 bases in between. Germline loops: CDR1 MNHEY, CDR2 SVGAGI. The CDR3 loop spans 11 amino acids. Written as DNA, the CDR3 is TGTGCCAGCAGTCAAACAGGTGAAGCTTTCTTT. Its protein is CASSQTGEAFF.

The chain couples TRBV7-2 to TRBJ2-1; 7 bases fit TRBD2. The J segment lost 2 bases and the V segment lost 5 bases, leaving 12 bases of the junction unmatched. CDR3 length: 17 residues. Germline V CDR1 and CDR2: SGHTA, FQGNSA. The CDR3 region has the DNA TGTGCCAGCAGCCTGTCTTCGGGGGGATCCCCCTACAATGAGCAGTTCTTC. Translated: CASSLSSGGSPYNEQFF.

This sequence joins TRBV25-1 and TRBJ1-2; possible D gene TRBD1, 6 bases. V dropped 2 bases and J dropped 5 bases, with 15 bases sitting between them. Germline CDR1 and CDR2: MGHDK and SYGVNS. The CDR3 is made up of 15 amino acids. CDR3 coding DNA: TGTGCCAGCAGTGAAAAAAGGACAGCTCAATATGGCTACACCTTC. Translation gives CASSEKRTAQYGYTF.

The chain has TRBV10-3 and TRBJ2-7; D possibly uses TRBD1 or TRBD2 (7 bases each). V shed 5 bases and J shed 3 bases, with 14 bases lying between them. Germline CDR1 and CDR2: ENHRY and SYGVKD. CDR3 size: 14 residues. CDR3 in DNA: TGTGCCATCAGTACAGGGGAGGGCTACTACGAGCAGTACTTC. Its translation: CAISTGEGYYEQYF.

CDR3: CSVRGTGEKLFF. The DNA for the CDR3 is TGCAGCGTGCGGGGGACGGGTGAAAAACTGTTTTTT. V is TRBV29-1 and J is TRBJ1-4, with D possibly matching TRBD1 (5 bases). The CDR3 is 12 amino acids. Germline V gene lookup returns CDR1 SQVTM and CDR2 ANQGSEA. Between the trimmed V and J ends, which lost 6 bases and 7 bases, there was a span of 12 bases.

CDR3 DNA sequence: TGTGCCAGTAGTTTGGCTAGCGGGGGCCGTATAGATACGCAGTATTTT. Its protein product is CASSLASGGRIDTQYF. V gene TRBV19 combines with J gene TRBJ2-3; the match to TRBD2 covers 10 bases. The V gene end was trimmed by 5 bases and the J gene end by 5 bases; junction bases not matched to a gene: 10. CDR1 is LNHDA and CDR2 is SQIVND in the germline V gene (reference sequence). The CDR3 totals 16 residues.

J is TRBJ2-1 and V is TRBV2; D not certain. Looked up from germline, CDR1 is SNHLY and CDR2 is FYNNEI. V was trimmed by 9 bases and J by 9 bases, leaving 9 bases between them. The CDR3 is 10 residues long. The CDR3 DNA follows: TGTGCCAGTGCCGGCGGTGAGCAGTTCTTC. This encodes CASAGGEQFF.

The genes are TRBV7-8 and TRBJ2-3; TRBD2 aligns across 9 bases. V gave up 7 bases and J gave up 1 base; unmatched junction bases: 9. CDR3 length: 16 residues. Germline CDR1 and CDR2: SGHVS and FQNEAQ. The CDR3 DNA follows: TGTGCCAGCACCAAGACCAGACTAGCGGGCACAGATACGCAGTATTTT. Translation: CASTKTRLAGTDTQYF.

The chain carries TRBV7-9 and TRBJ1-5, with 7 bases that match TRBD1. V was pared by 5 bases and J by 4 bases, with 14 bases of the junction left unmatched. There are 17 residues in the CDR3. CDR1 is SEHNR and CDR2 is FQNEAQ in the germline V gene (reference sequence). DNA of the CDR3: TGTGCCAGCAGCCCGTCCACAGGGGCCAGCGTAAATCAGCCCCAGCATTTT. This gives the protein CASSPSTGASVNQPQHF.

This chain joins TRBV10-3 and TRBJ1-1; D ambiguous. The CDR3 extends over 16 amino acids. Trimming removed 4 bases from V and 5 bases from J, with 20 bases in between. Germline V lookup: CDR1 ENHRY, CDR2 SYGVKD. CDR3 nucleotide sequence: TGTGCCATCAGTGCCAGCACGGGGAAGGGTGGAACTGAAGCTTTCTTT. This translates into CAISASTGKGGTEAFF.

The chain employs TRBV7-6 and TRBJ1-2; the D gene is possibly TRBD1 (5 bases). Looked up from germline, CDR1 is SGHVS and CDR2 is FNYEAQ. The CDR3 spans 12 residues. V lost 3 bases and J 6 bases, leaving 8 bases between the germline ends. CDR3 sequence (DNA): TGTGCCAGCAGCTTGGCAGGGCATGGCTACACCTTC. It encodes CASSLAGHGYTF.

The rearrangement joins TRBV7-2 to TRBJ2-7; a possible D gene is TRBD1 (6 bases). The CDR3 contains 13 residues. V shed 3 bases and J shed 3 bases, with 9 bases lying between them. Germline V gene data show CDR1 as SGHTA and CDR2 as FQGNSA. Here the CDR3 DNA reads TGTGCCAGCAGCTTCTTACAGGGCTACGAGCAGTACTTC. Protein: CASSFLQGYEQYF. Using reference TRBV7-2 and TRBJ2-7 for the parts outside the CDR3, the full variable domain is GAGVSQSPSNKVTEKGKDVELRCDPISGHTALYWYRQSLGQGLEFLIYFQGNSAPDKSGLPSDRFSAERTGGSVSTLTIQRTQQEDSAVYLCASSFLQGYEQYFGPGTRLTVT.

V is TRBV6-6 and J is TRBJ1-1; tentatively, D is TRBD1 (5 bases). CDR1 is MNHNY, CDR2 SVGAGI, per germline (reference sequence). The V end was cut by 2 bases, the J end by 4 bases, with 8 bases between. The length of the CDR3 is 13 residues. This CDR3 is CASSYETATEAFF. The CDR3 DNA follows: TGTGCCAGCAGTTACGAGACAGCCACTGAAGCTTTCTTT.

The chain is built from TRBV7-9 and TRBJ2-7; a possible D gene is TRBD1 (6 bases). The ends were cut back, 4 bases at V and 4 bases at J, with 14 bases in the middle. CDR3 length equals 14 residues. The germline V gene encodes CDR1 SEHNR and CDR2 FQNEAQ (reference sequence). The CDR3 region has the DNA TGTGCCAGCAGCTCATCGCAGGGGCAATACGAGCAGTACTTC. It encodes CASSSSQGQYEQYF.

This clone was counted once. The V call is TRBV6-5, the J call TRBJ2-1; 10 bases line up with TRBD1. CDR1 and CDR2 (germline): MNHEY, SVGAGI. With V trimmed by 0 bases and J by 9 bases, 5 bases remained unmatched. The CDR3 covers 15 residues. The CDR3 region has the DNA TGTGCCAGCAGTTACTCGGGACAGGGGACGTTTGAGCAGTTCTTC. This gives the protein CASSYSGQGTFEQFF.